This T cell receptor (beta chain) was identified during a study of blood T cell repertoires in COVID-19. On the study more broadly: From the United States, Italy and Spain came samples of acute and convalescent COVID-19.

Here immunoSEQ multiplex PCR was the method, and the copy in TCRdb shows in-frame clones only, minus some. This sample carries approximately 250,000 clones, 85% to 90% of them seen once, and the ten largest clones take approximately 2%. Germline V lookup: CDR1 LNHDA, CDR2 SQIVND (reference sequence). The length of the CDR3 is 15 residues. With 7 bases removed from V and 2 bases from J, the gap between germline ends came to 14 bases. This sequence joins TRBV19 and TRBJ2-2, with D perhaps matching TRBD1 (6 bases). The sequence was collected from an older woman in a cohort exposed to, infected with or recovered from COVID-19 (not recorded which). The source material was PBMCs or T cells enriched from blood (not recorded which). The chain's CDR3 is CASTRDTLNTGELFF. The DNA of the CDR3 is TGTGCCAGTACCCGGGACACACTTAACACCGGGGAGCTGTTTTTT.